This record concerns one TCR beta chain sequence. The target antigen is unknown. Bulk tissue was left unsorted, and RNA and DNA were co-extracted from around 18-30 mg of it. Patients underwent surgical resection for primary liver carcinoma. The data originate from a study of tumor-infiltrating lymphocytes in primary liver carcinoma. Study-wide context: Staged T1-T3 N0M0, the tumors had sizes that ranged from 4.2 to 10 cm across.

Study results and limitations: Only about 8-25% of top clones occurred in every one of the five tumor regions. Tumors had a top-250-clone fraction that was significantly higher than blood (p = 0.039).

A constant-region primer served to make TCR beta cDNA from about 530 ng total RNA. Modified slightly, ARM-PCR produced TCR beta libraries over three nested multiplex PCR rounds. TRBV1-TRBV30 forward primers paired with a C-beta reverse primer drove the first two PCR rounds, roughly 10 cycles each. TCRdb fed the multiplex PCR reads into MiXCR, producing one record per CDR3 protein. The repertoire holds around 47,000 distinct CDR3 sequences, with around 66% as singletons. From germline, CDR1 is MGHRA and CDR2 YSYEKL. Between the trimmed V and J ends, which lost 9 bases and 1 base, there was a span of 16 bases. This CDR3 has 15 amino acids.

This sequence originates from a middle-aged man with primary liver carcinoma and hepatitis B virus infection. The chain combines TRBV4-1 with TRBJ1-5; D call uncertain. The sequenced sample consisted of liver tumor tissue from sampling region 2. The subset: tumor region T2, inferior pole. The CDR3: CASSPVERSNQPQHF. The CDR3 region has the DNA TGCGCCAGTAGTCCCGTAGAGAGGAGCAATCAGCCCCAGCATTTT.